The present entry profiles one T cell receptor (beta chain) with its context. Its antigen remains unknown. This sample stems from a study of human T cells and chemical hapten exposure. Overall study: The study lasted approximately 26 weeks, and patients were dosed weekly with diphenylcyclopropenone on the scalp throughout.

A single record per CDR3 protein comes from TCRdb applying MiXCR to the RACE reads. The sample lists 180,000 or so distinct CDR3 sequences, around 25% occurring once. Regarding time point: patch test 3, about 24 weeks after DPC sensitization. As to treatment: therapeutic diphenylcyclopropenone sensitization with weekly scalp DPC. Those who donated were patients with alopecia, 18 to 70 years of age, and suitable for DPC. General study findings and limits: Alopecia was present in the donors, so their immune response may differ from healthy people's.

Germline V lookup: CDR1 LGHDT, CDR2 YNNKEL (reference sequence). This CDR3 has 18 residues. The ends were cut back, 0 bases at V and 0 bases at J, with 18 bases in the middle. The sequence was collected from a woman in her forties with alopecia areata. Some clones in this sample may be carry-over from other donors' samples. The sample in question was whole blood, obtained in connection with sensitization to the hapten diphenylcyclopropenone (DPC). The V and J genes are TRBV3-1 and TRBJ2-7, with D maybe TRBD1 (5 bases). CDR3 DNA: TGTGCCAGCAGCCAAGAAAAAACACAGGCCTACCCCTCCTACGAGCAGTACTTC. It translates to CASSQEKTQAYPSYEQYF.